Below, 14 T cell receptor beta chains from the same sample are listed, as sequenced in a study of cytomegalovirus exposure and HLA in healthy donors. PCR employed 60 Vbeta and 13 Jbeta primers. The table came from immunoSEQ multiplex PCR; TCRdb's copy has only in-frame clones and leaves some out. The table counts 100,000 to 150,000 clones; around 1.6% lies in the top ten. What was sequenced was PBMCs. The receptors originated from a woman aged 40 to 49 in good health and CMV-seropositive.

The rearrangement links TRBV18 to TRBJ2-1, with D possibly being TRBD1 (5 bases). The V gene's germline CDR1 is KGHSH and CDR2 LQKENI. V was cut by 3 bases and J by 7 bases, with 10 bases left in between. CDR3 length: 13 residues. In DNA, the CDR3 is TGTGCCAGCTCACCGCAGGGTAGTAATGAGCAGTTCTTC. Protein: CASSPQGSNEQFF.

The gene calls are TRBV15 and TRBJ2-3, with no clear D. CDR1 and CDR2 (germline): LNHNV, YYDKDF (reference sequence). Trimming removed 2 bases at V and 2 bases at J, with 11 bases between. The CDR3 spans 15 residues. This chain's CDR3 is CATSRSLDPTDTQYF. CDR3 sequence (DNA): TGTGCCACCAGCAGAAGCCTAGACCCCACAGATACGCAGTATTTT. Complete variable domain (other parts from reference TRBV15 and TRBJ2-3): DAMVIQNPRYQVTQFGKPVTLSCSQTLNHNVMYWYQQKSSQAPKLLFHYYDKDFNNEADTPDNFQSRRPNTSFCFLDIRSPGLGDTAMYLCATSRSLDPTDTQYFGPGTRLTVL.

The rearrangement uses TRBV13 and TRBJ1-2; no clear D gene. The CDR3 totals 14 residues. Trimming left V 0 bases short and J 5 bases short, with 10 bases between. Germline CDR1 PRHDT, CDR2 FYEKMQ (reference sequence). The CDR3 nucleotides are TGTGCCAGCAGCTTAGGGGGCGCCGGTTATGGCTACACCTTC. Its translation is CASSLGGAGYGYTF.

The CDR3, as DNA: TGTGCCAGCAGCTTGACTAGCGGGAGAAGAACAGATACGCAGTATTTT. Residues: CASSLTSGRRTDTQYF. The chain employs TRBV7-2 and TRBJ2-3; 12 positions agree with TRBD2. Germline trimming cut 3 bases from V and 3 bases from J; bases unmatched to any gene: 4. Germline lookup yields CDR1 SGHTA and CDR2 FQGNSA. The CDR3 is 16 amino acids.

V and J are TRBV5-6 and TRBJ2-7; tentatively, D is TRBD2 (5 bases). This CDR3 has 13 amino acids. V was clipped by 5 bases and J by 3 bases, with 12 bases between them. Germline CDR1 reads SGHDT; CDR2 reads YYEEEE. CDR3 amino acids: CASSSGLIYEQYF. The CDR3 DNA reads TGTGCCAGCAGTTCTGGACTTATCTACGAGCAGTACTTC.

In DNA form, the CDR3 reads TGTGCCAGCAGTTACTACAGGACAGGGGGCTCCTACGAGCAGTACTTC. It encodes CASSYYRTGGSYEQYF. V gene TRBV6-6 combines with J gene TRBJ2-7, with TRBD1 matching over 10 bases. The CDR3 consists of 16 residues. CDR1 MNHNY and CDR2 SVGAGI come from the germline V gene (reference sequence). J gave up 0 bases and V 1 base, and 3 bases lay outside the gene matches.

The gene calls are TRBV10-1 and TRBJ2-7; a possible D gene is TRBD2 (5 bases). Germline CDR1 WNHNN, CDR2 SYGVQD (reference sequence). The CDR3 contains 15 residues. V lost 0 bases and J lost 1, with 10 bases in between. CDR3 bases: TGCGCCAGCAGTGAGTCGATTCGGGGATCCTACGAGCAGTACTTC. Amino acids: CASSESIRGSYEQYF.

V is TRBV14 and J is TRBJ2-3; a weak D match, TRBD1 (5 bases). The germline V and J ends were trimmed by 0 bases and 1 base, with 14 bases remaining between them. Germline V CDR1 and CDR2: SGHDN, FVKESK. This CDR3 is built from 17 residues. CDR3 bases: TGTGCCAGCAGCCAAGAAAAGGGGCGAGTAGGCACAGATACGCAGTATTTT. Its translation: CASSQEKGRVGTDTQYF.

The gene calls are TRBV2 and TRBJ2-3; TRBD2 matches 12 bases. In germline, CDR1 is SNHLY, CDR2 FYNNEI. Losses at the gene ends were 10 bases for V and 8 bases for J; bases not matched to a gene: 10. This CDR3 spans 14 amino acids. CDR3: CATKRLAGEVTQYF. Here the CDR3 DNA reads TGTGCCACCAAACGACTAGCGGGAGAGGTTACGCAGTATTTT.

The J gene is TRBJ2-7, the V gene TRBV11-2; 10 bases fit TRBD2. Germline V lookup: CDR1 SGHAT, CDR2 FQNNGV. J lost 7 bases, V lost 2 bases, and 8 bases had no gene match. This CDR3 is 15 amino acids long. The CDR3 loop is CASSLSLAGVEEQYF. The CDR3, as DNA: TGTGCCAGCAGCTTAAGCCTAGCGGGAGTTGAGGAGCAGTACTTC.

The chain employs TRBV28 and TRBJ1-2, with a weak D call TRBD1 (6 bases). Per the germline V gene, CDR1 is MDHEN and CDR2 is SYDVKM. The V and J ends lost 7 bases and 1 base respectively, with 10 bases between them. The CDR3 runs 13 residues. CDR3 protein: CASKPRGNYGYTF. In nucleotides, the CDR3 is TGTGCCAGCAAGCCCAGGGGTAACTATGGCTACACCTTC.

DNA for the CDR3: TGTGCCAGCGTTGACAGCGGGAGTTCCTACAATGAGCAGTTCTTC. It encodes CASVDSGSSYNEQFF. J is TRBJ2-1 and V is TRBV28, with 8 bases aligning to TRBD2. CDR3 length equals 15 residues. Germline V gene data show CDR1 as MDHEN and CDR2 as SYDVKM. The junction had 7 bases not matched to a gene; V was cut back by 8 bases and J by 1 base. Variable domain in full (rest from reference TRBV28 and TRBJ2-1): DVKVTQSSRYLVKRTGEKVFLECVQDMDHENMFWYRQDPGLGLRLIYFSYDVKMKEKGDIPEGYSVSREKKERFSLILESASTNQTSMYLCASVDSGSSYNEQFFGPGTRLTVL.

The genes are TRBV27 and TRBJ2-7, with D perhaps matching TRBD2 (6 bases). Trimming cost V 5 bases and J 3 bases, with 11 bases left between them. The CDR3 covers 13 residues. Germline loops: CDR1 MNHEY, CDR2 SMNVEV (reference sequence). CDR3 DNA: TGTGCCAGCAGTATGGGACTCAGCTACGAGCAGTACTTC. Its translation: CASSMGLSYEQYF.

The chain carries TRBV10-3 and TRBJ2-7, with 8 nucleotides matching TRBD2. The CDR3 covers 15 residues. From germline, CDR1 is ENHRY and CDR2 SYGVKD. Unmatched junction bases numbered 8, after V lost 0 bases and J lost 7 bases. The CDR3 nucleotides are TGTGCCATCAGTGAGTCCAGCGGGAGCATTAGGGAGCAGTACTTC. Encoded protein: CAISESSGSIREQYF.